The source of this T cell receptor beta chain is a study of OX40 agonist ivuxolimab in advanced cancers. Study observations and caveats: Antigens targeted by the expanded peripheral T cells were not determined. CD8+ T cells showed, on average, more clonal expansion than CD4+ cells.

Using immunoSEQ multiplex PCR, the repertoire was profiled, and TCRdb retains in-frame clones only, with some absent. The sample lists about 62,000 clones, nearly 90% occurring once. Germline V gene sequence: CDR1 MDHEN, CDR2 SYDVKM. There are 17 residues in the CDR3. Losses at the gene ends were 3 bases for V and 0 bases for J; bases not matched to a gene: 7. The sampling schedule covered blood at baseline, cycle 4 day 1, and cycle 7 day 1. As for this clone: Its antigen is still unknown.

The sequencing used CD4+ or CD8+ T cells sorted from blood, collected in a trial of the OX40 agonist ivuxolimab. The TCR comes from an adult with an advanced solid tumor such as melanoma, head and neck, liver or kidney cancer. The genes are TRBV28 and TRBJ2-7; 11 bases line up with TRBD2. CDR3 sequence: CASSFNPGTSGSYEQYF. CDR3 DNA sequence: TGTGCCAGCAGTTTCAACCCTGGGACTAGCGGCTCCTACGAGCAGTACTTC.